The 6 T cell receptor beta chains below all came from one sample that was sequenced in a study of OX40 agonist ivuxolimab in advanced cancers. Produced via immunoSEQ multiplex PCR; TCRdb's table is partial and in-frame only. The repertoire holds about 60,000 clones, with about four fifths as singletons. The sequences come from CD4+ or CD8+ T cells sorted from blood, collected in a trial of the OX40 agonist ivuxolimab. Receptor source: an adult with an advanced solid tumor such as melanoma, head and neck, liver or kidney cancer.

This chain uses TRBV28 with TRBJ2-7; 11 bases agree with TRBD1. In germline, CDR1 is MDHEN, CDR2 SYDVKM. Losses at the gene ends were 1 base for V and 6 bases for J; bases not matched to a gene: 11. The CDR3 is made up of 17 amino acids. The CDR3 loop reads CASSLYPPRTGGGEQYF. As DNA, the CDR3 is TGTGCCAGCAGTTTATACCCCCCCCGGACAGGGGGCGGCGAGCAGTACTTC.

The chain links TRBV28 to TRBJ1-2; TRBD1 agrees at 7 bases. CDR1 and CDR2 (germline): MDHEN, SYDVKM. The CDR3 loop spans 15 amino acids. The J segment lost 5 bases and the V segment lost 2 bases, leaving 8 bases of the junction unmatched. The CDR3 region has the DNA TGTGCCAGCAGTTTAGGAGGGGGCGTTAGGTATGGCTACACCTTC. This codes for CASSLGGGVRYGYTF.

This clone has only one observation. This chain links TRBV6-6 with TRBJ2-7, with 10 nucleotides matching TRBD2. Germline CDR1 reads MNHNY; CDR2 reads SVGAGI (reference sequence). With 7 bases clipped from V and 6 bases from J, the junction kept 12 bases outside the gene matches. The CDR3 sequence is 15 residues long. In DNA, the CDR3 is TGTGCCAGCATCCAGGGGGCTAGCGGGAGTGGCGAGCAGTACTTC. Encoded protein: CASIQGASGSGEQYF.

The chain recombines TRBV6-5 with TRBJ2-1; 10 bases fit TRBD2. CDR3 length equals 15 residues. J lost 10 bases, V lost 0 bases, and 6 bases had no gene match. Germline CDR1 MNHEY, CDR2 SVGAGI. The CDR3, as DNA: TGTGCCAGCAGTTACTCACGACTAGCGGGCAACGAGCAGTTCTTC. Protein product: CASSYSRLAGNEQFF.

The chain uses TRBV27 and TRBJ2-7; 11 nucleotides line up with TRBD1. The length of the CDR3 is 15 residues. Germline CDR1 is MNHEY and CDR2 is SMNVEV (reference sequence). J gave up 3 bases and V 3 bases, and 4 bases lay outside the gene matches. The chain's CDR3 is CASSFGQGAFYEQYF. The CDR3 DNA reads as TGTGCCAGCAGTTTTGGACAGGGGGCCTTCTACGAGCAGTACTTC.

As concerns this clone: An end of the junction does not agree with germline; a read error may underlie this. CDR3 in amino acids: CASSVAGVWEQFF. CDR3 DNA sequence: TGTGCCAGCAGCGTAGCGGGAGTCTGGGAGCAGTTCTTC. This chain links TRBV11-1 with TRBJ2-1; 9 positions match TRBD2. From germline, CDR1 is SGHAT and CDR2 FQDESV (reference sequence). This CDR3 region has 13 residues.